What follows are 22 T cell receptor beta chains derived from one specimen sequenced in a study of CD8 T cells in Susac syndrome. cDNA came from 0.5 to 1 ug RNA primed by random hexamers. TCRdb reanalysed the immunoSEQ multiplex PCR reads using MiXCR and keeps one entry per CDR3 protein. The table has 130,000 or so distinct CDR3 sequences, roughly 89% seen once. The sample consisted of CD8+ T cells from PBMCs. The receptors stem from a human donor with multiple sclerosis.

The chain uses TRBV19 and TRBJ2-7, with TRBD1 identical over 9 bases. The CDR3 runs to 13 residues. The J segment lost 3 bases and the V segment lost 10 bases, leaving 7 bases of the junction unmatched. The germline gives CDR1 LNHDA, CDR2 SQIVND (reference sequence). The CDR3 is CATRNRGLYEQYF. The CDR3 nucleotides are TGTGCCACCAGGAACAGGGGGCTCTACGAGCAGTACTTC.

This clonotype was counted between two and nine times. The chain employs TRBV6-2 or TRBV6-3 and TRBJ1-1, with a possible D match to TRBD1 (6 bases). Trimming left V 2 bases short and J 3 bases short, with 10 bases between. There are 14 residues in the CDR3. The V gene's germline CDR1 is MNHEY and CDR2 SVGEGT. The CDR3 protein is CASSYAEGDTEAFF. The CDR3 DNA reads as TGTGCCAGCAGTTACGCAGAGGGGGACACTGAAGCTTTCTTT.

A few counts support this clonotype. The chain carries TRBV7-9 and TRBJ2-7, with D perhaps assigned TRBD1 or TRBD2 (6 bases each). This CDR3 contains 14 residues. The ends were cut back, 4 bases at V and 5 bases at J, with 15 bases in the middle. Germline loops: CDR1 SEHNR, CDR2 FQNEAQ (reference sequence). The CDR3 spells CASSSLDGGNEQYF. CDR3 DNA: TGTGCCAGCAGCTCCTTGGACGGGGGCAACGAGCAGTACTTC.

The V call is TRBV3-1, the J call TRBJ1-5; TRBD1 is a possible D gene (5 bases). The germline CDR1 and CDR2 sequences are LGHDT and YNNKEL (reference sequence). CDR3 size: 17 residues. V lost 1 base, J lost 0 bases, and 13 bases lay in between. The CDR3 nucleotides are TGTGCCAGCAGCCAAGGATCGACAGATTATAGCAATCAGCCCCAGCATTTT. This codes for CASSQGSTDYSNQPQHF.

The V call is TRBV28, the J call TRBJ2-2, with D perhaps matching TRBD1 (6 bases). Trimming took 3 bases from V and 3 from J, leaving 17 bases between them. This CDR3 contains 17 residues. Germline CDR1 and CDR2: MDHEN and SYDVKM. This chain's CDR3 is CASSFPTGRVHTGELFF. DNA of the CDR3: TGTGCCAGCAGTTTCCCTACAGGGCGGGTTCACACCGGGGAGCTGTTTTTT.

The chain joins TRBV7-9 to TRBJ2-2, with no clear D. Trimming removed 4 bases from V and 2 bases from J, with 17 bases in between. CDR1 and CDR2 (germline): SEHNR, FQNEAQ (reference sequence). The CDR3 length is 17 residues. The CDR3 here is CASSSVVPQLNTGELFF. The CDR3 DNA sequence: TGTGCCAGCAGCTCGGTCGTCCCGCAACTTAACACCGGGGAGCTGTTTTTT. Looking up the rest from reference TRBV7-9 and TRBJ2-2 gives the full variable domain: DTGVSQNPRHKITKRGQNVTFRCDPISEHNRLYWYRQTLGQGPEFLTYFQNEAQLEKSRLLSDRFSAERPKGSFSTLEIQRTEQGDSAMYLCASSSVVPQLNTGELFFGEGSRLTVL.

Here the CDR3 reads CASSLIETDTQYF. The CDR3 DNA reads TGTGCCAGCAGTTTAATAGAAACAGATACGCAGTATTTT. The V call is TRBV12-3 or TRBV12-4, the J call TRBJ2-3; D gene unclear. V was shortened by 2 bases and J by 3 bases, with 6 bases between the two germline ends. The CDR3 runs 13 residues.

In DNA form, the CDR3 reads TGCGCCAGCAGCTTGTTTCCGGAAACCTACGAGCAGTACTTC. Protein sequence: CASSLFPETYEQYF. This chain joins TRBV5-1 and TRBJ2-7; D gene uncertain. Trimming left V 1 base short and J 2 bases short, with 10 bases between. The V gene's germline CDR1 is SGHRS and CDR2 YFSETQ. CDR3 length: 14 residues.

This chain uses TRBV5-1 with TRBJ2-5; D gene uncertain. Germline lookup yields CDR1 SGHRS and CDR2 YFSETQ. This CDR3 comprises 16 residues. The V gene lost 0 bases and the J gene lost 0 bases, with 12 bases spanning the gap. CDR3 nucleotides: TGCGCCAGCAGCTTGGCGCGAGAAGATTACCAAGAGACCCAGTACTTC. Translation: CASSLAREDYQETQYF.

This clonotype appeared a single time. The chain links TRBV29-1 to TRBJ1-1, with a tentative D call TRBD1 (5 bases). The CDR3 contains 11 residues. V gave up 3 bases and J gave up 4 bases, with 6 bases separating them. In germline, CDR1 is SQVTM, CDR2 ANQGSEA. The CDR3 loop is CSVEGGTEAFF. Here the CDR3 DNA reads TGCAGCGTTGAGGGGGGCACTGAAGCTTTCTTT. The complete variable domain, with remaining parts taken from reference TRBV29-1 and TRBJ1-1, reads SAVISQKPSRDICQRGTSLTIQCQVDSQVTMMFWYRQQPGQSLTLIATANQGSEATYESGFVIDKFPISRPNLTFSTLTVSNMSPEDSSIYLCSVEGGTEAFFGQGTRLTVV.

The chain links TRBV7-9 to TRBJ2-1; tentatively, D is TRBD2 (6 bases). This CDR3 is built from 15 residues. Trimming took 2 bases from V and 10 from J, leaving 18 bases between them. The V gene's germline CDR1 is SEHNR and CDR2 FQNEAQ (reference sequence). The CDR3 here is CASSLPLDSREEQFF. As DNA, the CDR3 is TGTGCCAGCAGCTTACCTCTGGACTCCCGGGAGGAGCAGTTCTTC.

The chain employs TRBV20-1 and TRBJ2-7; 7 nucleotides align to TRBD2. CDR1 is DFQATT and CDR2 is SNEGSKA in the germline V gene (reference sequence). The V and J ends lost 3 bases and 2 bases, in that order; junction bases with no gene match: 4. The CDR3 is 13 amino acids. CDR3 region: CSASREDTYEQYF. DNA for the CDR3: TGCAGTGCTAGCCGGGAGGATACCTACGAGCAGTACTTC.

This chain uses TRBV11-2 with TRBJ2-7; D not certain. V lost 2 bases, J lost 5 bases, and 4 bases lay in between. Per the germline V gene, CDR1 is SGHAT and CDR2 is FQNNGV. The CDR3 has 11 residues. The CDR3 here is CASSLWDEQYF. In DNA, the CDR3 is TGTGCCAGCAGCTTATGGGACGAGCAGTACTTC. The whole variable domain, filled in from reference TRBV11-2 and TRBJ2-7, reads EAGVAQSPRYKIIEKRQSVAFWCNPISGHATLYWYQQILGQGPKLLIQFQNNGVVDDSQLPKDRFSAERLKGVDSTLKIQPAKLEDSAVYLCASSLWDEQYFGPGTRLTVT.

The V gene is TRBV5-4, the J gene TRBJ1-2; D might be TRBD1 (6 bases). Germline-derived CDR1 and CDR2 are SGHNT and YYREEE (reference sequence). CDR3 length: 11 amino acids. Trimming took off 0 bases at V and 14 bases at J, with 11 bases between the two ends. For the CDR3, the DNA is TGTGCCAGCAGCTTGGGGGCAGGGGAGACCTTC. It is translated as CASSLGAGETF.

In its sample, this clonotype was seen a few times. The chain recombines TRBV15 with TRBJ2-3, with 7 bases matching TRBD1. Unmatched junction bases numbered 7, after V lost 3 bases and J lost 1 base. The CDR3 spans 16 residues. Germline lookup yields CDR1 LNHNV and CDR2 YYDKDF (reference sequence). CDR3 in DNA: TGTGCCACCAGCAGCAGCCTAGGGGGCCGCACAGATACGCAGTATTTT. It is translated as CATSSSLGGRTDTQYF.

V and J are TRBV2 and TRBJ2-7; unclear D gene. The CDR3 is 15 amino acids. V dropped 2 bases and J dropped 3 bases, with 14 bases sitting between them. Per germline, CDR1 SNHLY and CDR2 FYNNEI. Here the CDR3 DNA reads TGTGCCAGCAGTGAACGCCCCCTGGCGAGCTACGAGCAGTACTTC. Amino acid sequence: CASSERPLASYEQYF.

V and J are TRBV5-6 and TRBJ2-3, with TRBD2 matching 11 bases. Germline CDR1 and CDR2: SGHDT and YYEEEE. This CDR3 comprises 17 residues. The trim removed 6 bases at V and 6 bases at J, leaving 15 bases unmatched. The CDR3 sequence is CASIPTGTSGSWDTQYF. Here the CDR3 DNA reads TGTGCCAGCATCCCAACCGGGACTAGCGGATCTTGGGATACGCAGTATTTT.

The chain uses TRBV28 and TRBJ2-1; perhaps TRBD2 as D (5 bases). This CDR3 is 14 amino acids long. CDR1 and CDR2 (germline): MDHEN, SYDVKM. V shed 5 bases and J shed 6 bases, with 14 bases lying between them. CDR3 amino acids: CASSPPGRANEQFF. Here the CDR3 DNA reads TGTGCCAGCAGTCCCCCGGGGAGAGCCAATGAGCAGTTCTTC.

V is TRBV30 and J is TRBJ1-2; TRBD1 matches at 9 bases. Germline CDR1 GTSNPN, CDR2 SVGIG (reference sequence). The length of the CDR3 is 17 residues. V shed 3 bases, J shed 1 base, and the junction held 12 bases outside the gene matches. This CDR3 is CAWRGPGDRVVNYGYTF. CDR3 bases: TGTGCCTGGAGAGGACCCGGGGACAGGGTAGTTAACTATGGCTACACCTTC.

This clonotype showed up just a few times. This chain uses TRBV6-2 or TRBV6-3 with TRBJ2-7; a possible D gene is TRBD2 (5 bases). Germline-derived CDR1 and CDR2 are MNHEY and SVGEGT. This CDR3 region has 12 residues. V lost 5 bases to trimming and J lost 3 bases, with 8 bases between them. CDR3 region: CASSPGIYEQYF. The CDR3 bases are TGTGCCAGCAGTCCCGGGATCTACGAGCAGTACTTC.

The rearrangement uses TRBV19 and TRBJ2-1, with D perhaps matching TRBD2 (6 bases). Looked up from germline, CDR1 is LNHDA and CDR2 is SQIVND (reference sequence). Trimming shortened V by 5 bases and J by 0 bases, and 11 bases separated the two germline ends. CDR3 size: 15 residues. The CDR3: CASSSADYSYNEQFF. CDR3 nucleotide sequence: TGTGCCAGTAGTTCGGCGGACTACTCCTACAATGAGCAGTTCTTC.

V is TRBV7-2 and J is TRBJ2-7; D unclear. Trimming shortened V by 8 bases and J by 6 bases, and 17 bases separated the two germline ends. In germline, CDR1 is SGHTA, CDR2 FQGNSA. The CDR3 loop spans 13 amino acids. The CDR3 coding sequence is TGTGCCAGCTCCCTAGGGTATTTGGCCGAGCAGTACTTC. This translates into CASSLGYLAEQYF.